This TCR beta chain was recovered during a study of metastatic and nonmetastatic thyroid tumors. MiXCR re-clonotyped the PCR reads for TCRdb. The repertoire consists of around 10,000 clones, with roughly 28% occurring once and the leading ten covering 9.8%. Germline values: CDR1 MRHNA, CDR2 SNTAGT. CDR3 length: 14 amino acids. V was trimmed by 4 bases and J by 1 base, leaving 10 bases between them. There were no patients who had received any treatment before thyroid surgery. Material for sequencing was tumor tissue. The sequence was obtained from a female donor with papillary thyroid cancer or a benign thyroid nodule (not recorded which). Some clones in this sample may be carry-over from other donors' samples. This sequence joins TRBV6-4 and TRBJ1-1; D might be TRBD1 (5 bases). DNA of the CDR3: TGTGCCAGCAGTGCGGGACGGGAGAACACTGAAGCTTTCTTT. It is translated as CASSAGRENTEAFF.